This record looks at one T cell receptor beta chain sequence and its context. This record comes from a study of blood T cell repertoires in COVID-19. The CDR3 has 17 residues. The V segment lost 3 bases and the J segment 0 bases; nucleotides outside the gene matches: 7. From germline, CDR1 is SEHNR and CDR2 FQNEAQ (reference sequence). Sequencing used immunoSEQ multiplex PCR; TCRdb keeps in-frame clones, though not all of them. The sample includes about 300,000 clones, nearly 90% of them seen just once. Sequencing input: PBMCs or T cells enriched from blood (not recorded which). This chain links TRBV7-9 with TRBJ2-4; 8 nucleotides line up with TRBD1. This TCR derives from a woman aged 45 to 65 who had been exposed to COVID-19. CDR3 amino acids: CASSFSGTGLAKNIQYF. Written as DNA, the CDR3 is TGTGCCAGCAGCTTTTCCGGGACAGGACTAGCCAAAAACATTCAGTACTTC.